These T cell receptor beta chains were read from a single sample in a study of T cell changes during pregnancy in multiple sclerosis. Assay: immunoSEQ multiplex PCR; the TCRdb copy retains only in-frame clones and omits some. The repertoire consists of tens of thousands of clones, with 90% occurring once and the leading ten covering around 2.3%. The input for sequencing was peripheral blood, taken in the first trimester of pregnancy. Receptors were obtained from a female donor in good health, enrolled as a control in a pregnancy study. Each CDR3 is given with its conserved first and last residue. Fields, in order: D gene, clone size, J gene, V gene, CDR3 protein, CDR3 DNA. A D gene is named only where the DNA matches it firmly. Only some rows state a clone size, as once, few, many or a class for expanded clones.

.,.,TRBJ1-3,TRBV6-5,CASRVDANPGTIYF,TGTGCCAGCAGAGTAGACGCAAACCCGGGCACCATATATTTT
TRBD2,.,TRBJ2-2,TRBV4-1,CASSQPLAGANTGELFF,TGCGCCAGCAGCCAGCCCCTAGCGGGGGCTAACACCGGGGAGCTGTTTTTT
TRBD1,.,TRBJ1-1,TRBV19,CASSLGQGGTEAFF,TGTGCCAGTAGTCTGGGACAGGGGGGGACTGAAGCTTTCTTT
.,.,TRBJ1-4,TRBV7-8,CASSPAIGEKLFF,TGTGCCAGCTCGCCCGCAATCGGTGAAAAACTGTTTTTT
.,.,TRBJ2-3,TRBV27,CASSLSLATDTQYF,TGTGCCAGCAGTTTATCCCTAGCCACAGATACGCAGTATTTT
.,.,TRBJ1-5,TRBV7-6,CASSPRPGQPQHF,TGTGCCAGCAGCCCCCGGCCAGGACAGCCCCAGCATTTT
.,.,TRBJ2-1,TRBV5-6,CASSLAERAIRGEQFF,TGTGCCAGCAGCTTGGCCGAGCGGGCCATTCGAGGTGAGCAGTTCTTC
.,.,TRBJ1-5,TRBV19,CASSMGGEHQPQHF,TGTGCCAGTAGTATGGGGGGAGAACATCAGCCCCAGCATTTT
.,.,TRBJ2-5,TRBV6-5,CASSSQGTQYF,TGTGCCAGCAGTTCACAGGGGACCCAGTACTTC
TRBD1,.,TRBJ1-2,TRBV19,CASSADRDYGYTF,TGTGCCAGTAGTGCCGACAGGGACTATGGCTACACCTTC
.,.,TRBJ2-1,TRBV10-3,CAISQRTDHNNEQFF,TGTGCCATCAGTCAAAGGACAGACCATAACAATGAGCAGTTCTTC
TRBD2,.,TRBJ2-1,TRBV25-1,CASSVWGLATVVNEQFF,TGTGCCAGCAGTGTTTGGGGACTAGCGACGGTAGTGAATGAGCAGTTCTTC
.,.,TRBJ2-3,TRBV9,CASSVDPFGDTQYF,TGTGCCAGCAGCGTAGATCCATTCGGAGATACGCAGTATTTT
TRBD1,.,TRBJ1-1,TRBV29-1,CSVDRDRRIIF,TGCAGCGTGGACAGGGACCGGCGGATTATCTTT
TRBD2,.,TRBJ2-3,TRBV6-7,CATVVSGSTDTQYF,TGTGCCACCGTAGTTAGCGGGAGCACAGATACGCAGTATTTT
TRBD1,.,TRBJ1-2,TRBV4-1,CASSQDRGGTGAYGYTF,TGCGCCAGCAGCCAAGATCGTGGTGGGACAGGGGCGTATGGCTACACCTTC
TRBD2,.,TRBJ2-2,TRBV10-2,CASSVLAGGPSTGELFF,TGCGCCAGCAGTGTACTAGCGGGGGGGCCGAGCACCGGGGAGCTGTTTTTT
.,.,TRBJ2-2,TRBV28,CASSLLAGLNTGELFF,TGTGCCAGCAGTTTGCTTGCGGGATTGAACACCGGGGAGCTGTTTTTT
.,.,TRBJ1-1,TRBV9,CASSGRLNTEAFF,TGTGCCAGCAGCGGGCGGTTGAACACTGAAGCTTTCTTT
.,.,TRBJ2-7,TRBV6-1,CASTYLGSGVGEQYF,TGTGCCAGCACCTACCTAGGATCAGGGGTCGGCGAGCAGTACTTC
TRBD1,few,TRBJ2-7,TRBV11-2,CASSYGTGDEQYF,TGTGCCAGCAGCTACGGGACAGGGGACGAGCAGTACTTC
.,.,TRBJ1-4,TRBV7-2,CASSLGDRGGEYDEKLFF,TGTGCCAGCAGCTTGGGGGACCGTGGGGGCGAATATGATGAAAAACTGTTTTTT
.,.,TRBJ2-1,TRBV29-1,CSVAAGSLNEQFF,TGCAGCGTTGCAGCGGGTTCGCTTAATGAGCAGTTCTTC
.,once,TRBJ1-3,TRBV11-2,CASSLGLGNTIYF,TGTGCCAGCAGCCTGGGACTAGGAAACACCATATATTTT
.,.,TRBJ2-2,TRBV4-2,CASSQAGGNTGELFF,TGTGCCAGCAGCCAAGCCGGGGGTAACACCGGGGAGCTGTTTTTT
TRBD1,once,TRBJ1-5,TRBV19,CASNFDRGQGQPQHF,TGTGCCAGTAATTTCGACAGGGGGCAGGGGCAGCCCCAGCATTTT
TRBD1,.,TRBJ1-2,TRBV19,CATPGQGADGYTF,TGTGCCACCCCGGGACAGGGGGCGGATGGCTACACCTTC
.,.,TRBJ2-7,TRBV11-3,CASSTSGDEQYF,TGTGCCAGCAGCACTAGTGGGGACGAGCAGTACTTC
.,.,TRBJ2-2,TRBV27,CASKRTLGTGELFF,TGTGCCAGCAAACGGACTCTGGGGACCGGGGAGCTGTTTTTT
TRBD1,.,TRBJ1-3,TRBV7-6,CASSFSLVRGQGVPGNTIYF,TGTGCCAGCAGCTTCAGCTTGGTTAGGGGACAGGGTGTACCTGGAAACACCATATATTTT
.,.,TRBJ2-7,TRBV19,CASTQPGQANEQYF,TGTGCCAGTACTCAACCTGGGCAGGCGAACGAGCAGTACTTC
.,.,TRBJ2-5,TRBV28,CASSPAGNQETQYF,TGTGCCAGCAGTCCCGCCGGGAACCAAGAGACCCAGTACTTC
TRBD1,few,TRBJ1-1,TRBV11-1,CASSFSQGAMMNTEAFF,TGTGCCAGCAGCTTTTCCCAGGGGGCTATGATGAACACTGAAGCTTTCTTT
.,.,TRBJ2-5,TRBV5-6,CASSYGETQYF,TGTGCCAGCAGCTACGGGGAGACCCAGTACTTC
.,once,TRBJ1-1,TRBV5-6,CASSLVGLSNTEAFF,TGTGCCAGCAGCTTGGTGGGGCTTTCGAACACTGAAGCTTTCTTT
.,.,TRBJ2-4,TRBV9,CASSHTRTAAKNIQYF,TGTGCCAGCAGCCACACGCGGACAGCCGCCAAAAACATTCAGTACTTC
TRBD1,.,TRBJ1-2,TRBV5-4,CASSVLRDRAYGYTF,TGTGCCAGCAGCGTTTTACGGGACAGGGCCTATGGCTACACCTTC
.,once,TRBJ1-5,TRBV2,CASSETGSNQPQHF,TGTGCCAGCAGTGAAACCGGTAGCAATCAGCCCCAGCATTTT
.,.,TRBJ1-5,TRBV2,CASRRVSNQPQHF,TGTGCCAGCAGGAGGGTTAGCAATCAGCCCCAGCATTTT
.,.,TRBJ2-7,TRBV7-9,CASKGLEGNEQYF,TGTGCCAGCAAAGGGCTAGAGGGCAACGAGCAGTACTTC
TRBD1,.,TRBJ2-2,TRBV5-1,CASSQGQGAPGELFF,TGCGCCAGCAGCCAGGGACAGGGTGCCCCCGGGGAGCTGTTTTTT
.,.,TRBJ1-2,TRBV5-4,CASSLEGVAYGYTF,TGTGCCAGCAGCTTGGAGGGGGTGGCCTATGGCTACACCTTC
.,.,TRBJ1-1,TRBV19,CASSIFGGRANTEAFF,TGTGCCAGTAGTATATTCGGCGGTAGAGCGAACACTGAAGCTTTCTTT
.,once,TRBJ2-1,TRBV7-6,CASSEPGVRFNEQFF,TGTGCCAGCAGCGAGCCGGGGGTCAGATTCAATGAGCAGTTCTTC
TRBD2,.,TRBJ2-2,TRBV7-2,CASSFPGLAGEPNTGELFF,TGTGCCAGCAGCTTTCCGGGACTAGCGGGGGAGCCTAACACCGGGGAGCTGTTTTTT
.,once,TRBJ1-5,TRBV4-1,CASSQDMGLRNLNQPQHF,TGCGCCAGCAGCCAAGATATGGGGCTCCGTAACCTCAATCAGCCCCAGCATTTT
.,.,TRBJ2-4,TRBV9,CASSVWGGHDIQYF,TGTGCCAGCAGCGTCTGGGGGGGCCATGACATTCAGTACTTC
.,.,TRBJ2-1,TRBV27,CASMRSPDEQFF,TGTGCCAGCATGAGGTCTCCGGATGAGCAGTTCTTC
.,.,TRBJ1-6,TRBV7-9,CASSLVWQGDSPLHF,TGTGCCAGCAGCTTAGTTTGGCAGGGCGATTCACCCCTCCACTTT
.,.,TRBJ2-6,TRBV4-2,CASSQGSGSGANVLTF,TGTGCCAGCAGCCAAGGGAGTGGATCTGGGGCCAACGTCCTGACTTTC
TRBD2,.,TRBJ2-2,TRBV9,CASSIGLAGGPAGELFF,TGTGCCAGCAGCATCGGACTAGCGGGGGGGCCTGCCGGGGAGCTGTTTTTT
.,.,TRBJ2-7,TRBV28,CASSSSGEYEQYF,TGTGCCAGCAGTTCATCCGGGGAGTACGAGCAGTACTTC
.,.,TRBJ1-2,TRBV10-1,CARRSGANYGYTF,TGCGCCAGACGGTCGGGAGCTAACTATGGCTACACCTTC
TRBD1,.,TRBJ1-1,TRBV5-6,CASSFEQGWTEAFF,TGTGCCAGCAGCTTCGAACAGGGGTGGACTGAAGCTTTCTTT
.,.,TRBJ1-1,TRBV5-1,CASNEGGFGDTEAFF,TGCGCCAGCAACGAGGGCGGGTTCGGGGACACTGAAGCTTTCTTT
TRBD1,.,TRBJ1-1,TRBV9,CASSVEGQEAFF,TGTGCCAGCAGCGTAGAGGGACAGGAGGCTTTCTTT
.,.,TRBJ2-1,TRBV6-5,CASSYSFKGSGVFF,TGTGCCAGCAGTTACTCGTTTAAGGGCTCGGGAGTGTTCTTC
TRBD1,.,TRBJ1-1,TRBV4-1,CASSLFPKGRGITEAFF,TGCGCCAGCAGCCTTTTTCCCAAAGGCAGGGGGATCACTGAAGCTTTCTTT
.,.,TRBJ2-5,TRBV30,CAWSVIAGTPQETQYF,TGTGCCTGGAGTGTCATAGCTGGAACCCCCCAAGAGACCCAGTACTTC